This T cell receptor beta chain was sequenced for a study of beta chain features in type 1 diabetes. Findings of the study overall: Naive, central memory and regulatory TCRB repertoires appeared more similar among patients than healthy donors. Type 1 diabetes patients had TCRB CDR3s that were shorter (moderately but significantly so) in all four CD4+ subsets. Any HLA type influence on TCRB rearrangement was left unresolved here.

V lost 4 bases and J lost 8, with 15 bases in between. Germline V lookup: CDR1 SGHRS, CDR2 YFSETQ. The length of the CDR3 is 14 residues. Sequenced material consisted of expressed TCRB transcripts (all of the isolated RNA was reverse transcribed). Sequencing used immunoSEQ multiplex PCR; TCRdb keeps in-frame clones, though not all of them. Of a few hundred thousand clones detected, roughly a quarter appear once; the ten largest clones hold roughly 0.013%. By way of CD45RO/CCR7/CD25/CD127/CD95/CD27, the CD4+ regulatory, stem cell-like memory, central memory and naive cells were sorted. Of note for this clone: Its specificity is unknown.

The specimen sequenced was naive CD4+ T cells from blood. This sequence was found in a woman aged 25 to 45 with type 1 diabetes. The chain recombines TRBV5-1 with TRBJ2-2, with D possibly TRBD1 on 6 matching bases. This CDR3 reads CASSIGQFLGELFF. The CDR3 region has the DNA TGCGCCAGCAGCATCGGACAGTTCTTGGGGGAGCTGTTTTTT.